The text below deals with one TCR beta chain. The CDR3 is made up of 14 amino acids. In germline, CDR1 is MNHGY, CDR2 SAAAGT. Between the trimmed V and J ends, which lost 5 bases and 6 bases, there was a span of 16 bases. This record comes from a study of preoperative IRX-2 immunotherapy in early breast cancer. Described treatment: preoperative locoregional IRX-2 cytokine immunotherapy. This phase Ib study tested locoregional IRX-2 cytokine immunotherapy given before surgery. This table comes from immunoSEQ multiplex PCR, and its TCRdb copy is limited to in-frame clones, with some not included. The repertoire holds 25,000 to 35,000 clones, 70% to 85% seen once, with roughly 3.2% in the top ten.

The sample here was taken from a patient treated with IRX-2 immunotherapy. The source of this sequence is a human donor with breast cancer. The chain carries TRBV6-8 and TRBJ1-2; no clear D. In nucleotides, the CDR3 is TGTGCCAGCAGTGATGTCGGGCGAATTGATGGCTACACCTTC. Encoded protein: CASSDVGRIDGYTF.